These T cell receptor beta chains were read from a single sample in a study of PD-L1 blockade in urothelial cancer. The table came from immunoSEQ multiplex PCR; TCRdb's copy has only in-frame clones and leaves some out. The repertoire consists of tens of thousands of clones, with around 87% occurring once and the leading ten covering approximately 1.5%. Sequencing used PBMCs, obtained around atezolizumab (anti-PD-L1) treatment. These receptors all come from a man in his 60s with urothelial cancer. Each CDR3 is given with its conserved first and last residue. Each record gives: CDR3 length, J gene, D gene, V gene, CDR3 DNA, CDR3 protein. The D gene is left open where the match is weak.

len: 12; j_gene: TRBJ1-1; d_gene: TRBD1; v_gene: TRBV30; CDR3nt: TGTGCCTCCCGGGACAGTCGGACTGAAGCTTTCTTT; CDR3aa: CASRDSRTEAFF
len: 15; j_gene: TRBJ2-5; d_gene: TRBD1; v_gene: TRBV28; CDR3nt: TGTGCCAGCAGTTCGACAGGGGGGACCGGGGAGACCCAGTACTTC; CDR3aa: CASSSTGGTGETQYF
len: 15; j_gene: TRBJ2-7; d_gene: TRBD2; v_gene: TRBV7-6; CDR3nt: TGTGCCAGCAGCGAGCGCCTAGCGGGGGCCTACGAGCAGTACTTC; CDR3aa: CASSERLAGAYEQYF
len: 13; j_gene: TRBJ2-2; d_gene: -; v_gene: TRBV11-3; CDR3nt: TGTGCCAGCAGCTCGGGTCTTACCGGGGAGCTGTTTTTT; CDR3aa: CASSSGLTGELFF
len: 13; j_gene: TRBJ2-2; d_gene: -; v_gene: TRBV13; CDR3nt: TGTGCCAGCAGCTGGCATCTTGCCGGGGAGCTGTTTTTT; CDR3aa: CASSWHLAGELFF
len: 13; j_gene: TRBJ1-2; d_gene: -; v_gene: TRBV7-9; CDR3nt: TGTGCCAGCAGCCCTCCGTTTGATAGTGGCTACACCTTC; CDR3aa: CASSPPFDSGYTF
len: 12; j_gene: TRBJ1-1; d_gene: TRBD1; v_gene: TRBV14; CDR3nt: TGTGCCAGCGGAGGACAGGGTTTTGAAGCTTTCTTT; CDR3aa: CASGGQGFEAFF
len: 12; j_gene: TRBJ1-1; d_gene: -; v_gene: TRBV28; CDR3nt: TGTGCCAGCAGAACGGGAGTCACTGAAGCTTTCTTT; CDR3aa: CASRTGVTEAFF
len: 14; j_gene: TRBJ2-7; d_gene: -; v_gene: TRBV4-2; CDR3nt: TGTGCCAGCAGCCAAGGGAGTGGGTCCTACGAGCAGTACTTC; CDR3aa: CASSQGSGSYEQYF
len: 13; j_gene: TRBJ1-2; d_gene: TRBD1; v_gene: TRBV29-1; CDR3nt: TGCAGCGTTGAAGCCCCAGGGGGCTATGGCTACACCTTC; CDR3aa: CSVEAPGGYGYTF
len: 15; j_gene: TRBJ1-2; d_gene: TRBD1; v_gene: TRBV4-2; CDR3nt: TGTGCCAGCAGCCAAGATACGGGACAGGGATATGGCTACACCTTC; CDR3aa: CASSQDTGQGYGYTF
len: 12; j_gene: TRBJ2-1; d_gene: TRBD1; v_gene: TRBV7-3; CDR3nt: TGTGCCAGCGGCCGGACAGGGAATGAGCAGTTCTTC; CDR3aa: CASGRTGNEQFF
len: 14; j_gene: TRBJ1-1; d_gene: -; v_gene: TRBV7-2; CDR3nt: TGTGCCAGCAGCCTGCAGGCAGCGAACACTGAAGCTTTCTTT; CDR3aa: CASSLQAANTEAFF
len: 13; j_gene: TRBJ1-2; d_gene: -; v_gene: TRBV25-1; CDR3nt: TGTGCCAGCAGTGGTTCGGGAGGATATGGCTACACCTTC; CDR3aa: CASSGSGGYGYTF
len: 13; j_gene: TRBJ1-2; d_gene: -; v_gene: TRBV7-2; CDR3nt: TGTGCCAGCAGCTTGAACAGTAACTATGGCTACACCTTC; CDR3aa: CASSLNSNYGYTF